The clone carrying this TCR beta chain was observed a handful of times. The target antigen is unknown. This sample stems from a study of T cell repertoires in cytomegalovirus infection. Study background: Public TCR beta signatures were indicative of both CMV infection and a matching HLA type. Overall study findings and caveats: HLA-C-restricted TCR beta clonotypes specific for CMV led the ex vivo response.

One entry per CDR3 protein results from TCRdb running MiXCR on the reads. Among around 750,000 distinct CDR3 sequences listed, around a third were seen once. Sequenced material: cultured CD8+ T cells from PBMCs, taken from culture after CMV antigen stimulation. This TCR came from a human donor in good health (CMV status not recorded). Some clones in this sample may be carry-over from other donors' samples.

CDR3 coding DNA: TGTGCTAGTGGTTTGAGGGGAACTGAAGCTTTCTTT. Its translation is CASGLRGTEAFF. The chain recombines TRBV12-5 with TRBJ1-1, with TRBD1 as a possible D gene (5 bases). Germline assignment: CDR1 LGHNT and CDR2 FRNRAP. This CDR3 region has 12 residues. The V gene lost 2 bases and the J gene lost 5 bases, with 6 bases spanning the gap.